The present entry profiles one T cell receptor beta chain with its context. The sample belongs to a study of blood T cells in healthy people across ages. Sample-barcoded 5' priming and a J-beta primer mix drove a second PCR of roughly 7 to 11 cycles. MiXCR, run by TCRdb on the 5' RACE reads, gives a single entry per CDR3 protein. The sample consists of roughly 800,000 distinct CDR3 sequences, around 25% of them appearing once. There are 15 residues in the CDR3. The V gene's germline CDR1 is MNHEY and CDR2 SMNVEV (reference sequence). Trimming pared 6 bases from V and 1 base from J, leaving 13 bases between. The same data also went into a second study, on T cells of mothers and their children.

This TCR was recovered from a boy between 10 and 17 years old in good health. The rearrangement joins TRBV27 to TRBJ2-4; no clear D gene. Material: blood. The CDR3 here is CASSPGYTAKNIQYF. CDR3 DNA sequence: TGTGCCAGCAGCCCCGGGTACACTGCCAAAAACATTCAGTACTTC.